Presented here are 22 T cell receptor beta chains from one specimen sequenced in a study of CXCR3-negative and CXCR3-positive naive CD8 T cells. TRB cDNA was prepared as libraries by UMI-labeled 5' RACE. TCRdb reworked the 5' RACE reads into one entry per CDR3 protein, no DNA. This sample's table reports 45,000 to 70,000 distinct CDR3 sequences. Input material: memory CD8+ T cells from blood. These receptors all come from a human donor in good health. Some clones in this sample may be carry-over from other donors' samples.

The V and J genes are TRBV7-2 and TRBJ2-6; there is no DNA to check the TCRdb D call of TRBD1. The CDR3 sequence is 18 residues long. Germline V gene lookup returns CDR1 SGHTA and CDR2 FQGNSA. CDR3 residues: CASSLAPGQGAGANVLTF.

The V gene is TRBV6-5, the J gene TRBJ1-1. Germline assignment: CDR1 MNHEY and CDR2 SVGAGI. This CDR3 region has 15 residues. CDR3 region: CASSYSRGLNTEAFF.

The chain has TRBV7-9 and TRBJ2-3; TCRdb indicates TRBD1, and absent DNA this call remains unverified. Germline loops: CDR1 SEHNR, CDR2 FQNEAQ (reference sequence). This CDR3 is built from 16 residues. The CDR3 loop is CASTGTGFISTDTQYF.

The J gene is TRBJ1-3, the V gene TRBV9. This CDR3 region has 16 residues. The germline gives CDR1 SGDLS, CDR2 YYNGEE. The CDR3 protein is CASSVGYSWPGNTIYF.

The chain uses TRBV20-1 and TRBJ2-2; TCRdb outputs TRBD1, but without DNA this stays unchecked. This CDR3 is 13 amino acids long. CDR1 is DFQATT and CDR2 is SNEGSKA in the germline V gene (reference sequence). The CDR3 sequence is CSAPTGYTGELFF.

The chain joins TRBV2 to TRBJ2-7; TCRdb returns TRBD2, unconfirmable since there is no DNA. This CDR3 has 16 residues. Germline CDR1 is SNHLY and CDR2 is FYNNEI. The CDR3 region is CASRPQPLAGTYEQYF. The full variable domain, completed using reference TRBV2 and TRBJ2-7, is EPEVTQTPSHQVTQMGQEVILRCVPISNHLYFYWYRQILGQKVEFLVSFYNNEISEKSEIFDDQFSVERPDGSNFTLKIRSTKLEDSAMYFCASRPQPLAGTYEQYFGPGTRLTVT.

The rearrangement joins TRBV30 to TRBJ2-1; TCRdb designates TRBD1, a call that cannot be tested without DNA. The CDR3 spans 15 residues. Germline lookup yields CDR1 GTSNPN and CDR2 SVGIG (reference sequence). CDR3 amino acids: CAWSAPRPTQWEQFF.

The chain employs TRBV20-1 and TRBJ1-2; as DNA is missing, the TRBD1 call by TCRdb cannot be tested. CDR1 DFQATT and CDR2 SNEGSKA come from the germline V gene (reference sequence). This CDR3 region has 17 residues. This chain's CDR3 is CSARALKGGQGADGYTF.

V and J are TRBV29-1 and TRBJ2-7; TCRdb's D call of TRBD1 is untestable without DNA. Germline CDR1 is SQVTM and CDR2 is ANQGSEA. The CDR3 runs to 13 residues. CDR3: CSVYGQGIDEQYF.

The gene calls are TRBV29-1 and TRBJ2-1; the D call from TCRdb, TRBD1, cannot be confirmed without DNA. CDR1 is SQVTM, CDR2 ANQGSEA, per germline. The CDR3 contains 13 residues. The CDR3 loop is CSVGGQYYNEQFF.

The chain has TRBV30 and TRBJ2-1; there is no DNA to check the TCRdb D call of TRBD2. This CDR3 spans 14 amino acids. Germline CDR1 is GTSNPN and CDR2 is SVGIG (reference sequence). CDR3 sequence reads: CAWRLAGFYNEQFF.

The chain has TRBV6-2 or TRBV6-3 and TRBJ1-1; TCRdb's D gene call, TRBD1, goes unchecked for lack of DNA. This CDR3 is built from 20 residues. Germline V lookup: CDR1 MNHEY, CDR2 SVGEGT. CDR3 sequence reads: CASSYSVLEGQGKVNTEAFF.

This sequence joins TRBV12-3 or TRBV12-4 and TRBJ1-1; TCRdb calls TRBD1, which cannot be checked without DNA. The CDR3 loop spans 15 amino acids. The CDR3: CASSRGQGLNTEAFF.

The rearrangement uses TRBV9 and TRBJ2-2. The CDR3 consists of 14 residues. CDR1 is SGDLS and CDR2 is YYNGEE in the germline V gene. This CDR3 reads CASSVDGYTGELFF.

The chain employs TRBV25-1 and TRBJ2-1. The CDR3 sequence is 16 residues long. CDR1 is MGHDK and CDR2 is SYGVNS in the germline V gene. The CDR3 reads CASSEALTPYYNEQFF.

The V gene is TRBV29-1, the J gene TRBJ2-7; with no DNA, the TCRdb D assignment of TRBD2 cannot be verified. The CDR3 is made up of 13 amino acids. Germline CDR1 is SQVTM and CDR2 is ANQGSEA. CDR3 in amino acids: CSVEEGHSYEQYF.

The chain links TRBV6-6 to TRBJ1-4. Germline CDR1 MNHNY, CDR2 SVGAGI (reference sequence). There are 15 residues in the CDR3. The CDR3 protein is CASNSGVPRGEKLFF.

V is TRBV4-3 and J is TRBJ2-2. This CDR3 is built from 16 residues. CDR1 and CDR2 (germline): LGHNA, YSLEER. The CDR3 is CASSQDFGLNTGELFF.

The chain carries TRBV2 and TRBJ1-5; TCRdb's D call of TRBD1 is untestable without DNA. This CDR3 contains 14 residues. From germline, CDR1 is SNHLY and CDR2 FYNNEI. The CDR3 loop is CASNPGTENQPQHF.

The chain's CDR3 is CAISESWEQYF. The chain joins TRBV10-3 to TRBJ2-7. This CDR3 is 11 amino acids long. CDR1 and CDR2 (germline): ENHRY, SYGVKD.

The chain is built from TRBV5-1 and TRBJ2-7; TCRdb names TRBD1, which stays unverified in the absence of DNA. Looked up from germline, CDR1 is SGHRS and CDR2 is YFSETQ. The CDR3 spans 16 residues. CDR3 protein: CASSVTGGQSTYEQYF.

The chain carries TRBV19 and TRBJ2-2; TCRdb outputs TRBD1, but without DNA this stays unchecked. Germline CDR1 and CDR2: LNHDA and SQIVND (reference sequence). This CDR3 spans 13 amino acids. The CDR3 region is CALQGTNTGELFF.